This TCR beta chain was sequenced in a study of shared clonotypes between healthy human individuals. General study points: Clonotypes not shared had lower generation probabilities than those common to all four donors. Memory subsets generally showed lower estimated richness than naive subsets. Sharing of clonotypes among donors was expected to vary with sequencing depth.

It was at deep level that the assay was run. Repertoires were generated with immunoSEQ multiplex PCR, while TCRdb's copy carries only in-frame clones and drops some. Of 1.6 million or so clones in the sample, just under 99% were seen once. To note about this clone: The antigen is not known.

Germline V gene lookup returns CDR1 MNHEY and CDR2 SMNVEV (reference sequence). The CDR3 is made up of 11 amino acids. Trimming took 3 bases from V and 5 from J, leaving 4 bases between them. Source material: naive CD4+ T cells sorted from blood. Subset in this sample: CD45RA+ positively selected. The chain has TRBV27 and TRBJ2-5; D not certain. The receptor comes from a man in his thirties or forties in good health. Written as DNA, the CDR3 is TGTGCCAGCAGTTTCGAGGAGACCCAGTACTTC. It codes for CASSFEETQYF.